The clone carrying this T cell receptor (beta chain) has only a few counts. Its target is not known. The data stem from a study of shared clonotypes between healthy human individuals. Findings of the study overall: It was the few donors that limited the genetic and exposure-history diversity represented.

Profiled with immunoSEQ multiplex PCR; TCRdb holds only in-frame clones, not every one. The sample contains about 490,000 clones, 65% to 80% of which appear only once. The receptor's source is a woman aged 40 to 50 in good health. Some clones in this sample may be carry-over from other donors' samples. The sample comprised PBMCs.

Here the CDR3 DNA reads TGTGCCAGCGGGGACAGCTCCTACGAGCAGTACTTC. Its translation is CASGDSSYEQYF. The chain combines TRBV19 with TRBJ2-7, with TRBD1 identical over 7 bases. J gave up 0 bases and V 9 bases, and 2 bases lay outside the gene matches. The CDR3 extends over 12 amino acids. Germline-derived CDR1 and CDR2 are LNHDA and SQIVND (reference sequence).